This T cell receptor (beta chain) was captured in a study of a mutant IDH1 vaccine in newly diagnosed glioma. Looking at the study overall: With temozolomide cycles, or 4-6 weeks after radiotherapy alone, vaccination was started.

The table came from immunoSEQ multiplex PCR; TCRdb's copy has only in-frame clones and leaves some out. The table lists 30,000 to 40,000 clones, roughly 79% of them singletons. Sample time point: week 23, last vaccination. Vaccine doses each comprised 300 ug of mutant IDH1 20-mer peptide, with topical imiquimod. New WHO grade 3 or 4 IDH1-mutant, ATRX-lost astrocytomas were present in all donors. V lost 0 bases and J lost 2, with 10 bases in between. Germline values: CDR1 MNHEY, CDR2 SVGAGI. The CDR3 consists of 15 residues. Of note for this clone: The target antigen is unknown.

Study results and limitations: Among top peripheral T cell clonotypes, changes seemed unrelated to pseudoprogression.

Source: PBMCs, taken from a glioma patient whose treatment included an IDH1 peptide vaccine. This TCR was recovered from a man between 40 and 49 years old with glioma. The chain carries TRBV6-5 and TRBJ2-5, with D possibly being TRBD1 (6 bases). The CDR3 here is CASSYSGGKQETQYF. The CDR3 DNA follows: TGTGCCAGCAGTTACTCAGGGGGTAAACAAGAGACCCAGTACTTC.